The rows below give T cell receptor beta chains drawn from one sample of a study of regulatory and conventional T cells in RAG deficiency. The table came from immunoSEQ multiplex PCR; TCRdb's copy has only in-frame clones and leaves some out. The sample has 30,000 to 40,000 clones; approximately 90% are singletons. The same sample was also used in a study of regulatory T cells.

Input material: CD8+ T cells sorted from blood. These receptors were collected from a human donor in good health. The CDR3 runs from the conserved cysteine through the conserved F or W. Fields, in order: clone size, D gene, J gene, V gene, CDR3 DNA, CDR3 protein. The D gene is left open where the match is weak. Size tells how often a clone was seen (once, few, many) or the class of an expanded clone, and some rows leave it out.

size: .; D: .; J: TRBJ1-2; V: TRBV5-5; DNA: TGTGCCAGCAGCAGTGTGTCAGGATTCTATGGCTACACCTTC; CDR3: CASSSVSGFYGYTF
size: .; D: TRBD1; J: TRBJ1-5; V: TRBV28; DNA: TGTGCCAGCAGGATTATGCCGACAGGGGATCAGCCCCAGCATTTT; CDR3: CASRIMPTGDQPQHF
size: .; D: .; J: TRBJ1-4; V: TRBV5-5; DNA: TGTGCCAGCAGCTTGGAGTGGGGGAGTGAAAAACTGTTTTTT; CDR3: CASSLEWGSEKLFF
size: .; D: TRBD1; J: TRBJ1-4; V: TRBV9; DNA: TGTGCCAGCAGCTCGACCCGGACAGGGACGGGTTTGGAAAAACTGTTTTTT; CDR3: CASSSTRTGTGLEKLFF
size: .; D: .; J: TRBJ2-7; V: TRBV29-1; DNA: TGCAGCGTTTTCGGACAGAAGGACGAGCAGTACTTC; CDR3: CSVFGQKDEQYF
size: .; D: .; J: TRBJ1-5; V: TRBV18; DNA: TGTGCCAGCTCACCACCGAGTACCCCGCTAGGCAATCAGCCCCAGCATTTT; CDR3: CASSPPSTPLGNQPQHF
size: .; D: .; J: TRBJ2-3; V: TRBV28; DNA: TGTGCCAGCAGCTTGGCCGCAGATACGCAGTATTTT; CDR3: CASSLAADTQYF
size: .; D: .; J: TRBJ2-7; V: TRBV6-1; DNA: TGTGCCAGCAGTGGACTAGACAGACCTTCCTACGAGCAGTACTTC; CDR3: CASSGLDRPSYEQYF
size: .; D: TRBD1; J: TRBJ2-7; V: TRBV20-1; DNA: TGCAGTGCTAGGGGACAGTACGAGCAGTACTTC; CDR3: CSARGQYEQYF
size: once; D: .; J: TRBJ1-4; V: TRBV11-2; DNA: TGTGCCAGCAGTCTAGTAACTAATGAAAAACTGTTTTTT; CDR3: CASSLVTNEKLFF
size: .; D: .; J: TRBJ2-7; V: TRBV4-2; DNA: TGTGCCAGCAGCCAAGTCGCACTAGCCTCCTACGAGCAGTACTTC; CDR3: CASSQVALASYEQYF
size: once; D: .; J: TRBJ1-2; V: TRBV30; DNA: TGTGCCTGGAGGAACAGAGACCTCTATGGCTACACCTTC; CDR3: CAWRNRDLYGYTF
size: few; D: .; J: TRBJ1-5; V: TRBV19; DNA: TGTGCCAGTAATTCGGGACTCACCAATCAGCCCCAGCATTTT; CDR3: CASNSGLTNQPQHF
size: .; D: .; J: TRBJ2-3; V: TRBV5-4; DNA: TGTGCCAGCAGCTTGCCTTCGTTGGTGCGTGATACGCAGTATTTT; CDR3: CASSLPSLVRDTQYF
size: .; D: .; J: TRBJ2-3; V: TRBV4-1; DNA: TGCGCCAGCCGCTGGAGCATCGCAGATACGCAGTATTTT; CDR3: CASRWSIADTQYF
size: .; D: .; J: TRBJ2-5; V: TRBV9; DNA: TGTGCCAGCAGCGTAGATGGCGGCAGTCAAGAGACCCAGTACTTC; CDR3: CASSVDGGSQETQYF
size: .; D: .; J: TRBJ2-7; V: TRBV7-9; DNA: TGTGCCAGCAGCTTAGAGAGACTGGGGCAGTACTTC; CDR3: CASSLERLGQYF